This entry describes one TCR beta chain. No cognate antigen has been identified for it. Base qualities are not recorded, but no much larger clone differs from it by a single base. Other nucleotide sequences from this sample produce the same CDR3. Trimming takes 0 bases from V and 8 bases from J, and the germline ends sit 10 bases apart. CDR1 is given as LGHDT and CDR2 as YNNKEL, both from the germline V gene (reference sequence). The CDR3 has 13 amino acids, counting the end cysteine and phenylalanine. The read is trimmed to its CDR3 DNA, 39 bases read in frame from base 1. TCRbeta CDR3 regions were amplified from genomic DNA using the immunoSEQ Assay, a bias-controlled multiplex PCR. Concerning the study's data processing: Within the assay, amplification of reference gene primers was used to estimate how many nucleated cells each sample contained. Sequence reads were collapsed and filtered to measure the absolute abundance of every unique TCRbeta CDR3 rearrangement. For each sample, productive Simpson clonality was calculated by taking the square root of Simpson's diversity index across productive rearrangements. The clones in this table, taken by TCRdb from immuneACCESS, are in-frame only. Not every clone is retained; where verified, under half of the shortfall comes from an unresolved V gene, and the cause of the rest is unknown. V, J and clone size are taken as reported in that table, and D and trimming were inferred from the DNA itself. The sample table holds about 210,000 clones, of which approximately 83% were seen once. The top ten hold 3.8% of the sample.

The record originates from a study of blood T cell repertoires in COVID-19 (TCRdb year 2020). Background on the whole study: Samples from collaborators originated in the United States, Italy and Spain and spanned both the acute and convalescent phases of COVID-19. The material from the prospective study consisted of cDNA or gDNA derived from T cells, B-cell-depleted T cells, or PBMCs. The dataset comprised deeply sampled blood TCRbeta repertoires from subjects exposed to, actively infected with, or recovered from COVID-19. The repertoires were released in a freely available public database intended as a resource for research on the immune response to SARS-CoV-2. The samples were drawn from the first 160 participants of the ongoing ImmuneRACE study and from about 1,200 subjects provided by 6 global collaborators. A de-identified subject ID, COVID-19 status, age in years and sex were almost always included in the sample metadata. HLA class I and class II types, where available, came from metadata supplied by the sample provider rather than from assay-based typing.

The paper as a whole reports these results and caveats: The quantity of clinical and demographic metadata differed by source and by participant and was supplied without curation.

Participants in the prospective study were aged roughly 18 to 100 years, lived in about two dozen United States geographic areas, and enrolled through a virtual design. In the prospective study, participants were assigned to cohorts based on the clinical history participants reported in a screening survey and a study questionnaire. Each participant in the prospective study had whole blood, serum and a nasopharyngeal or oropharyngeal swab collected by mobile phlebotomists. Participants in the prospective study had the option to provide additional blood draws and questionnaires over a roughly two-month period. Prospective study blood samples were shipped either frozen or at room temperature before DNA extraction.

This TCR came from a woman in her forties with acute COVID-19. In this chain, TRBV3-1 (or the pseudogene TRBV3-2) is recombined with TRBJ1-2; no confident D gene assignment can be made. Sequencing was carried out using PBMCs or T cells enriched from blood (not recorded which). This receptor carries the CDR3 CASSQDRGTGYTF. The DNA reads TGTGCCAGCAGCCAAGATCGGGGTACAGGCTACACCTTC.